The TCR beta chain under discussion was sequenced for a study of beta chain features in type 1 diabetes. The study, taken as a whole, reports: Shorter TCRB CDR3s, moderately but significantly so, were found in Type 1 diabetes patients in all four CD4+ subsets. When VDJ junctions were examined, type 1 diabetes patients showed fewer insertions and more deletions.

Expressed TCRB transcripts were sequenced because the entire RNA isolate underwent reverse transcription. Mean read depth for naive, central memory and regulatory T cell samples was 3.5 million or so reads. Measured with immunoSEQ multiplex PCR; TCRdb has only the in-frame clones, and not every one. The table shows about 900,000 clones, with about a sixth occurring only once. In regard to this clone: Antigen: not known.

Sequencing was performed on naive CD4+ T cells from blood. The TCR comes from a woman aged 18-35 years in good health.

The CDR3 bases are TGTGCCACCAGCCAGACCGGGACTAGCTTACATGAGCAGTTCTTC. Translated: CATSQTGTSLHEQFF. The chain has TRBV15 and TRBJ2-1; 9 bases line up with TRBD2. The ends lost 5 bases at V and 8 bases at J; junction bases unmatched: 10. The CDR3 totals 15 residues. The germline V gene encodes CDR1 LNHNV and CDR2 YYDKDF (reference sequence).